The entry below describes one T cell receptor (beta chain). Its specificity is not known. This entry belongs to a study of blood T cells in healthy people across ages. Study results and limitations: The fall in TCR beta diversity per million T cells was roughly linear with age.

V was cut by 6 bases and J by 0 bases, with 15 bases left in between. There are 16 residues in the CDR3. Through a sample-barcoded 5' primer and a J-beta primer mix, a second PCR was run for 7 to 11 cycles. TCRdb called the 5' RACE reads again in MiXCR, with one record for every CDR3 protein. The table has about 1.5 million distinct CDR3 sequences, approximately 43% seen once. Specimen: blood. The genes are TRBV12-3 or TRBV12-4 and TRBJ2-1; unclear D gene. The origin of this receptor is a woman aged 18-29 years in good health. Here the CDR3 reads CASRSPNSPSYNEQFF. CDR3 sequence (DNA): TGTGCCAGCAGATCCCCCAACAGTCCCTCCTACAATGAGCAGTTCTTC.